Following are 20 T cell receptor beta chains from one sample sequenced in a study of blood T cells in healthy people across ages. A second PCR, run for roughly 6 to 11 cycles, used a sample-barcoded 5' primer plus a J-beta primer mix. TCRdb passed the 5' RACE reads through MiXCR, listing each CDR3 protein once. The data contain fewer than 2,000,000 distinct CDR3 sequences, 30% to 35% of them singletons. Sequenced input: blood. These receptors came from a woman aged 25-40 years in good health.

V is TRBV27 and J is TRBJ2-5; D possibly corresponds to TRBD1 (5 bases). V lost 1 base, J lost 2 bases, and 11 bases lay in between. This CDR3 comprises 15 residues. Germline V gives CDR1 MNHEY, CDR2 SMNVEV (reference sequence). For the CDR3, the DNA is TGTGCCAGCAGTTTATTGCCAGGGCGGCAAGAGACCCAGTACTTC. It is translated as CASSLLPGRQETQYF.

There are a few counts of this clonotype. The rearrangement joins TRBV6-5 to TRBJ2-7; D uncertain. The CDR3 runs 13 residues. Trimming left V 5 bases short and J 1 base short, with 9 bases between. CDR1 is MNHEY and CDR2 is SVGAGI in the germline V gene. As DNA, the CDR3 is TGTGCCAGCAGTGCAGCGCATTCCTACGAGCAGTACTTC. The encoded protein is CASSAAHSYEQYF.

To note about this clonotype: The junction and the germline gene differ at one end; a read error may be behind it. The chain carries TRBV20-1 and TRBJ2-7, with D possibly matching TRBD1 (6 bases). Germline values: CDR1 DFQATT, CDR2 SNEGSKA (reference sequence). CDR3 length: 12 amino acids. The CDR3 region has the DNA TGCAGTGGAAGGTTCCAGGGGTACGGGCAGTACTTC. Amino acid sequence: CSGRFQGYGQYF.

The chain links TRBV19 to TRBJ2-5; TRBD1 matches 10 bases. This CDR3 is 13 amino acids long. Trimming took 7 bases from V and 8 from J; bases not matched to a gene: 7. Germline V lookup: CDR1 LNHDA, CDR2 SQIVND (reference sequence). CDR3 sequence (DNA): TGTGCCAGTACCGGGACAGGGGCAAGAACCCAGTACTTC. Translated, it gives CASTGTGARTQYF.

The V gene is TRBV6-2 or TRBV6-3, the J gene TRBJ1-5; D is ambiguous. CDR3 length: 13 residues. Germline V gives CDR1 MNHEY, CDR2 SVGEGT. Deletions cut 4 bases from V and 7 bases from J, with 11 bases between. CDR3 amino acids: CASSSRQAQPQHF. The CDR3 DNA sequence: TGTGCCAGCAGTTCCCGACAAGCCCAGCCCCAGCATTTT.

This clonotype has just a few counts. V gene TRBV27 combines with J gene TRBJ2-2; 8 bases line up with TRBD2. Germline CDR1 and CDR2: MNHEY and SMNVEV (reference sequence). The J segment lost 5 bases and the V segment lost 2 bases, leaving 4 bases of the junction unmatched. The CDR3 extends over 15 amino acids. The CDR3 reads CASSLVTGGTGELFF. The CDR3 DNA reads TGTGCCAGCAGTTTAGTAACGGGAGGGACCGGGGAGCTGTTTTTT.

This chain joins TRBV15 and TRBJ1-1, with D tentatively TRBD1 (5 bases). The CDR3 totals 16 residues. V was trimmed by 5 bases and J by 4 bases, leaving 20 bases between them. Germline CDR1 and CDR2: LNHNV and YYDKDF (reference sequence). The CDR3 here is CATSSAGRASGTEAFF. Here the CDR3 DNA reads TGTGCCACCAGCTCGGCAGGGCGCGCCTCTGGCACTGAAGCTTTCTTT.

This clonotype occurred a few times. The chain joins TRBV5-6 to TRBJ2-1; 10 bases match TRBD2. CDR3 length: 16 amino acids. Germline trimming cut 0 bases from V and 4 bases from J; bases unmatched to any gene: 4. CDR1 is SGHDT, CDR2 YYEEEE, per germline. The CDR3 here is CASSLVTSGVYNEQFF. In nucleotides, the CDR3 is TGTGCCAGCAGCTTGGTTACTAGCGGGGTATACAATGAGCAGTTCTTC.

Of note for this clonotype: Compared with germline, one end of the junction differs, possibly owing to a read error. The chain joins TRBV27 to TRBJ1-2, with TRBD1 identical over 9 bases. Per the germline V gene, CDR1 is MNHEY and CDR2 is SMNVEV (reference sequence). The CDR3 has 16 residues. The CDR3 is CASSLSETGGNCGYTF. The CDR3 DNA reads as TGTGCCAGCAGTTTGTCCGAGACAGGGGGAAACTGTGGCTACACCTTC.

On this clonotype: The junction departs from the called germline gene at one end, perhaps through a read error. The gene calls are TRBV6-5 and TRBJ2-1; D remains unclear. Germline V CDR1 and CDR2: MNHEY, SVGAGI. The CDR3 length is 15 residues. CDR3 region: CASSPRPASYSEQFF. The CDR3 nucleotides are TGTGCCAGCAGCCCCAGGCCGGCTTCCTACAGTGAGCAGTTCTTC.

A note on this clonotype: A read error may produce the germline difference seen at one junction end. The V and J genes are TRBV20-1 and TRBJ2-7; 8 bases match TRBD2. The CDR3 covers 15 residues. CDR1 and CDR2 (germline): DFQATT, SNEGSKA (reference sequence). The CDR3 spells CSAGDPGLGFYEQYF. CDR3 coding DNA: TGCAGTGCTGGAGACCCGGGACTAGGTTTCTACGAGCAGTACTTC.

This CDR3 is CASGVGRNEQFF. Here the CDR3 DNA reads TGTGCCAGCGGGGTGGGGAGGAATGAGCAGTTCTTC. The chain has TRBV12-3 or TRBV12-4 and TRBJ2-1, with D possibly being TRBD2 (6 bases). This CDR3 is built from 12 residues. V lost 8 bases and J lost 7, with 12 bases in between.

The rearrangement joins TRBV7-3 to TRBJ2-3; a possible D gene is TRBD1 (6 bases). Germline V gene sequence: CDR1 SGHTA, CDR2 FQGTGA. This CDR3 has 16 amino acids. Trimming pared 1 base from V and 4 bases from J, leaving 15 bases between. The DNA of the CDR3 is TGTGCCAGCAGCTTAAGTGTAGGGGGAGTTGCAGATACGCAGTATTTT. Its translation: CASSLSVGGVADTQYF.

The chain links TRBV7-2 to TRBJ2-1; D ambiguous. CDR1 is SGHTA, CDR2 FQGNSA, per germline. The CDR3 runs to 16 residues. With 5 bases removed from V and 7 bases from J, the gap between germline ends came to 21 bases. CDR3 sequence (DNA): TGTGCCAGCAGCCTACAGACCGGTACTTTCCGGAATGAGCAGTTCTTC. Translated, it gives CASSLQTGTFRNEQFF.

The chain combines TRBV2 with TRBJ2-3, with 8 bases lining up with TRBD2. CDR3 length equals 16 residues. Germline-derived CDR1 and CDR2 are SNHLY and FYNNEI. The V gene end was trimmed by 5 bases and the J gene end by 0 bases; junction bases not matched to a gene: 7. The CDR3 sequence: CASSSEASGSTDTQYF. CDR3 nucleotide sequence: TGTGCCAGCAGTAGTGAGGCTAGCGGGAGCACAGATACGCAGTATTTT.

This chain joins TRBV20-1 and TRBJ2-7; possibly TRBD1 for D (6 bases). This CDR3 comprises 15 residues. From germline, CDR1 is DFQATT and CDR2 SNEGSKA (reference sequence). CDR3 in amino acids: CRAPSQGTPSYEQYF. The CDR3 bases are TGCAGGGCTCCAAGCCAGGGGACCCCCTCCTACGAGCAGTACTTC.

This clonotype has more than one count but fewer than ten. The chain recombines TRBV21-1 with TRBJ2-5; the table's D call, TRBD2, was not checked against the DNA. TRBV21-1 is flagged as a pseudogene. The CDR3 contains 15 residues. CDR3 sequence reads: CASSKTSGRWETQYF. The DNA for the CDR3 is TGTGCCAGCAGCAAGACTAGCGGGAGATGGGAGACCCAGTACTTC.

This clonotype has just a few counts. The chain joins TRBV14 to TRBJ2-3; 9 bases align to TRBD2. This CDR3 is built from 18 residues. CDR1 is SGHDN and CDR2 is FVKESK in the germline V gene. Trimming at V came to 1 base and at J to 2 bases, leaving 10 bases not matched to a gene. The DNA for the CDR3 is TGTGCCAGCAGCCAAGCTCCCCGACTAGCGGTCCCCACAGATACGCAGTATTTT. It is translated as CASSQAPRLAVPTDTQYF.

The chain has TRBV9 and TRBJ2-3; D remains unclear. V dropped 0 bases and J dropped 8 bases, with 13 bases sitting between them. The CDR3 runs 14 residues. Germline lookup yields CDR1 SGDLS and CDR2 YYNGEE. The CDR3 region is CASSVGSRGGTQYF. As DNA, the CDR3 is TGTGCCAGCAGCGTAGGATCCCGCGGCGGTACGCAGTATTTT.

The CDR3 region has the DNA TGTGCCAGCAGCCGGGGGCCGAAGGGGGAGAGATACGAGCAGTACTTC. Residues: CASSRGPKGERYEQYF. This chain uses TRBV3-1 with TRBJ2-7, with a possible D match to TRBD1 (6 bases). The ends were cut back, 4 bases at V and 4 bases at J, with 20 bases in the middle. The V gene's germline CDR1 is LGHDT and CDR2 YNNKEL (reference sequence). The CDR3 is 16 amino acids.